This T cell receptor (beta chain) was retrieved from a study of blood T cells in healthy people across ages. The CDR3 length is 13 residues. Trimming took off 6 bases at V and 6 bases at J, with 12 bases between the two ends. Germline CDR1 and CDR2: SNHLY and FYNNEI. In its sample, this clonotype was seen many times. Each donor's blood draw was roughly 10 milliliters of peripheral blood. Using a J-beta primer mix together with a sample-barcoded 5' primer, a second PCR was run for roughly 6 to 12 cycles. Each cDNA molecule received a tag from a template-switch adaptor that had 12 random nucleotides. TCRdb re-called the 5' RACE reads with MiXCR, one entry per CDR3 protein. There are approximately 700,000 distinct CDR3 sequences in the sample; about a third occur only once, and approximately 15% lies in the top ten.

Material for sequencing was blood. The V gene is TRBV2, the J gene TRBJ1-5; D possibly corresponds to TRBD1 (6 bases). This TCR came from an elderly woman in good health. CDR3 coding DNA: TGTGCCAGCAGCGGTACAGGGAGTCAGCCCCAGCATTTT. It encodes CASSGTGSQPQHF.